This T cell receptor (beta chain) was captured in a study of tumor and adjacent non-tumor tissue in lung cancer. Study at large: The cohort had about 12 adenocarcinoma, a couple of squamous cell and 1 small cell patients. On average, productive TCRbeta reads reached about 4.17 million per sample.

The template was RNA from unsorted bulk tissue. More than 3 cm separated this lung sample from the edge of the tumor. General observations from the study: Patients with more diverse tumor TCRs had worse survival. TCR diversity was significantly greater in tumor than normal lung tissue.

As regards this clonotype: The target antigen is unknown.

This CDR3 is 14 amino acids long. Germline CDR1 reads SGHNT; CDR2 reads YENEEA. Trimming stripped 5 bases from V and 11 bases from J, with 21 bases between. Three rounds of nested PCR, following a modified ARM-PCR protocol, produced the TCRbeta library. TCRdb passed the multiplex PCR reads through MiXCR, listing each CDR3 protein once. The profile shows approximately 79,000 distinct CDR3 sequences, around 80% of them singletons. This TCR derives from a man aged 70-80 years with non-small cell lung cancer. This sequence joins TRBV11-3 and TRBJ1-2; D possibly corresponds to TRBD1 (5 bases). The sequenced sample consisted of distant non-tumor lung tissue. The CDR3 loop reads CASSHPDALGGYTF. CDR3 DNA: TGTGCCAGCAGCCACCCAGACGCGCTGGGGGGATACACCTTC.